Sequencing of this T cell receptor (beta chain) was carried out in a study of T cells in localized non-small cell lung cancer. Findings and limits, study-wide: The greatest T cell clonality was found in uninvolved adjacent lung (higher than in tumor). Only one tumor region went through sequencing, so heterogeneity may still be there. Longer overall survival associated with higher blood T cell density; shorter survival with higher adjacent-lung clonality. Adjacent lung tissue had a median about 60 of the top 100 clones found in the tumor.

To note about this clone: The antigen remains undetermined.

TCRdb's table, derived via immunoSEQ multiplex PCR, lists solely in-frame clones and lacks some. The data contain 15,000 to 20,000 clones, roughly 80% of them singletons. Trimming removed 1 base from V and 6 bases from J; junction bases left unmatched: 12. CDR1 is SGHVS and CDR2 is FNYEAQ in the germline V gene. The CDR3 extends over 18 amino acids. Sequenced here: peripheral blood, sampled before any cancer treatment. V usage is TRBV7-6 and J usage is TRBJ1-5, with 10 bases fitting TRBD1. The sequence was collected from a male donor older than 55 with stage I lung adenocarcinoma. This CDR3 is CASSLGSPDRGMFQPQHF. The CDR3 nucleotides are TGTGCCAGCAGCTTAGGTTCCCCGGACAGGGGGATGTTTCAGCCCCAGCATTTT.